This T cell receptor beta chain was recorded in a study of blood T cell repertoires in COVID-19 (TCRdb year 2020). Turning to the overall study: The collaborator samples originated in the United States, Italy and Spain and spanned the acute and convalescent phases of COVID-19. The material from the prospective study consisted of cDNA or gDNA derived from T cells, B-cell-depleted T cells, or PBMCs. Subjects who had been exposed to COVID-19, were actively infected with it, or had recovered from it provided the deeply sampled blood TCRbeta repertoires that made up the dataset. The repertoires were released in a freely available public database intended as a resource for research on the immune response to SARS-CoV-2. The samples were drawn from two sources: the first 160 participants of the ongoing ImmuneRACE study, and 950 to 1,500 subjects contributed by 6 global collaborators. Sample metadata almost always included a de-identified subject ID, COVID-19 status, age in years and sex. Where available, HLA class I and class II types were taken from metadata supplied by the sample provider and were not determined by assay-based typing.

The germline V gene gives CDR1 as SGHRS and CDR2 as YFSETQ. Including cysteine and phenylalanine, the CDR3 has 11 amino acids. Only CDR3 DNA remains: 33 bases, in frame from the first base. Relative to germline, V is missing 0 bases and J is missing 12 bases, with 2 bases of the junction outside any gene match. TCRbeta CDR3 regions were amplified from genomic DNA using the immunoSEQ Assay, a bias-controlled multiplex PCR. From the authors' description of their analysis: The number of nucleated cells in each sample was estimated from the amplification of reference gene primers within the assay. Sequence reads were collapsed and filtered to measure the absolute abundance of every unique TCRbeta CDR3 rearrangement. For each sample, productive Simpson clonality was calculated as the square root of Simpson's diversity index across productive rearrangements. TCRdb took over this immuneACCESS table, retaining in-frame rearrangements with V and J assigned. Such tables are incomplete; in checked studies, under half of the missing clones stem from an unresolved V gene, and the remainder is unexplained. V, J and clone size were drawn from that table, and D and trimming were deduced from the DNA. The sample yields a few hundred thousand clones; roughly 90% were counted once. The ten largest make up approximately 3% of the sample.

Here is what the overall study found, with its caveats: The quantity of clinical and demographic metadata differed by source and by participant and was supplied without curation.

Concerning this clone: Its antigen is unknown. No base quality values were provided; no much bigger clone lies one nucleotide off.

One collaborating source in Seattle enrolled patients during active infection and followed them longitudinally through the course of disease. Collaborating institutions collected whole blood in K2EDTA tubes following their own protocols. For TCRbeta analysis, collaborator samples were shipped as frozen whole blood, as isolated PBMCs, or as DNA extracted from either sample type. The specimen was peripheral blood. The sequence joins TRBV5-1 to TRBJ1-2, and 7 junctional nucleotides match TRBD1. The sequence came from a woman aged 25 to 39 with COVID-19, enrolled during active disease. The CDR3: CASSLGQGNTF. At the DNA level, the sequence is TGCGCCAGCAGCTTGGGACAGGGTAACACCTTC.